One and the same sample provided the 8 T cell receptor beta chains below, sequenced in a study of T-cell memory formation after mild COVID-19. TCRdb passed the 5' RACE reads through MiXCR, listing each CDR3 protein once. The sample lists 150,000 to 200,000 distinct CDR3 sequences; approximately 16% were seen once. Specimen: PBMCs or a T cell subset sorted from them (not recorded which). The source is an adult woman who had mild COVID-19 (a few samples of this study predate the infection). Cell type and time point are not known.

CDR3 region: CSARKEGPNEKLFF. The CDR3 DNA is TGCAGTGCTAGGAAGGAGGGGCCTAATGAAAAACTGTTTTTT. The chain uses TRBV20-1 and TRBJ1-4; tentatively, D is TRBD1 (5 bases). The ends were cut back, 3 bases at V and 3 bases at J, with 11 bases in the middle. This CDR3 spans 14 amino acids. In germline, CDR1 is DFQATT, CDR2 SNEGSKA (reference sequence).

The rearrangement links TRBV3-1 to TRBJ2-7, with 9 bases matching TRBD1. Per the germline V gene, CDR1 is LGHDT and CDR2 is YNNKEL (reference sequence). V dropped 4 bases and J dropped 2; count of bases not matched to a gene: 12. This CDR3 spans 17 amino acids. This chain's CDR3 is CASSPELSGTGTYEQYF. The DNA for the CDR3 is TGTGCCAGCAGCCCCGAGCTGTCCGGGACAGGGACCTACGAGCAGTACTTC.

The genes are TRBV5-6 and TRBJ2-7; 7 nucleotides match TRBD1. V was clipped by 1 base and J by 1 base; unmatched bases: 5. The CDR3 is made up of 15 amino acids. Germline V gene data show CDR1 as SGHDT and CDR2 as YYEEEE. The CDR3 sequence: CASSLYGTESYEQYF. The CDR3 DNA reads TGTGCCAGCAGCTTGTACGGGACAGAATCCTACGAGCAGTACTTC.

Only a few counts were recorded for this clonotype. The rearrangement uses TRBV27 and TRBJ2-7; TRBD1 agrees at 7 bases. The CDR3 loop spans 14 amino acids. With 2 bases clipped from V and 6 bases from J, the junction kept 7 bases outside the gene matches. Germline CDR1 is MNHEY and CDR2 is SMNVEV (reference sequence). Here the CDR3 reads CASSLRTGHLEQYF. In nucleotides, the CDR3 is TGTGCCAGCAGTTTACGGACAGGACATCTCGAGCAGTACTTC.

The chain has TRBV9 and TRBJ2-3; 9 positions match TRBD2. Trimming took 0 bases from V and 1 from J; bases not matched to a gene: 3. The CDR3 totals 16 residues. Germline lookup yields CDR1 SGDLS and CDR2 YYNGEE. CDR3 residues: CASSVGAGGRTDTQYF. The CDR3 nucleotides read TGTGCCAGCAGCGTAGGAGCGGGGGGCCGCACAGATACGCAGTATTTT.

This chain connects TRBV20-1 to TRBJ2-2; 8 bases match TRBD1. Looked up from germline, CDR1 is DFQATT and CDR2 is SNEGSKA (reference sequence). The CDR3 is 16 residues long. V was clipped by 0 bases and J by 4 bases; unmatched bases: 7. The DNA of the CDR3 is TGCAGTGCTAGAGATTTCCAGGGGGCGAGCACCGGGGAGCTGTTTTTT. Translation gives CSARDFQGASTGELFF.

This clonotype was counted only a few times. V is TRBV19 and J is TRBJ1-4, with D unresolved. V was cut by 2 bases and J by 12 bases, with 13 bases left in between. This CDR3 spans 13 amino acids. The germline CDR1 and CDR2 sequences are LNHDA and SQIVND (reference sequence). CDR3 DNA sequence: TGTGCCAGTAGTATATCTGAACGGCCTCAACTGTTTTTT. Translation: CASSISERPQLFF.

The chain couples TRBV6-6 to TRBJ1-1; D is unresolved. This CDR3 spans 12 amino acids. The germline V and J ends were trimmed by 2 bases and 11 bases, with 12 bases remaining between them. CDR1 and CDR2 from the germline V gene are MNHNY and SVGAGI (reference sequence). The CDR3 is CASSYAGRVAFF. CDR3 coding DNA: TGTGCCAGCAGTTACGCAGGAAGGGTGGCTTTCTTT.